This T cell receptor beta chain comes out of a study of naive and memory T cell subsets (dated by TCRdb to 2017 to 2019). General notes on the study: Sorted naive and memory T cell subsets from peripheral blood were analyzed in the study using a UMI-based, open-source pipeline for TCR alpha and beta sequencing. RNA was DNase-treated and reverse transcribed with TCR constant-region primers, mostly using SuperScript III. The functional CMV T cell responses agreed completely with IgG serology results. Overall study results and their limits: Gini index rose and Shannon and inverse Simpson diversity fell from naive through CM, EM and EMRA in both CD4 and CD8 cells. No ground truth was available to validate the repertoire findings for the naive and memory subsets. Following error correction, more than 95% of naive TCR sequences occurred only once, which made naive abundance distributions much steeper than those of memory subsets. Single alpha or beta chain sequences, rather than paired alpha/beta receptors, were used to define clonotypes. TCR abundance followed a power law whose exponent differed between naive and memory subsets but was consistent across the three individuals. RNA-based TCR counts may be affected by expression changes linked to T cell activation and differentiation.

The CDR3 has 17 amino acids, counting the end cysteine and phenylalanine. The only DNA kept is the CDR3, 51 bases in frame from the first base. CDR1 SGHVS and CDR2 FQNEAQ were looked up in the germline V gene. After removal of 2 bases from V and 2 bases from J, the junction retains 10 bases not matched to a gene. TCR alpha and beta chain libraries were amplified separately from the second PCR step onward. To determine each donor's CMV status, fresh PBMCs were stimulated overnight with CMV viral lysate, and IFNgamma production from CD4+ T cells was then assessed. CD4 T cells were positively selected with Miltenyi beads, followed by positive selection of CD8 T cells from the CD4-negative fraction. After staining for CD3, CD4, CD8, CD45RA, CD27 and a live/dead dye, cells were sorted on a BD Aria II into four subsets based on CD45RA and CD27. Blood came from a few healthy volunteers, each fractionated into CD4 and CD8 T cells and then into four differentiation subsets. Around 110 ml of peripheral blood was collected from each donor, and PBMC were isolated by Ficoll-Paque PLUS density-gradient centrifugation. After sorting, cells were lysed in RLT buffer, RNA was extracted using a Qiagen RNeasy kit, and the extracted RNA was stored at -80 degrees C.

Libraries were constructed by UMI-ligation and nested PCR. To cover both TRBC1 and TRBC2, the beta constant-region primer consisted of an equimolar mix of two oligonucleotides. A single-stranded oligonucleotide carrying the SP2 primer and a 12-nucleotide UMI was ligated to the 3' end of the cDNA by T4 RNA ligase 1. Four rounds of PCR, combining the SP2 primer with nested alpha and beta constant-region primers, were used to amplify the ligated cDNA. Incubation of the ligation reaction was carried out at 16 degrees C for roughly 18-24 hours. PCR2 was typically performed as a SYBR Green qPCR and was stopped at a predetermined threshold so that over-amplification was prevented. Every purification after the first one was done using Agencourt AMPure XP magnetic beads. Libraries were quantified by Qubit and checked on a TapeStation, with a main peak expected near 650 bp. Pooled libraries were sequenced on an Illumina MiSeq with v2 2x251 paired-end kits, typically giving 1-2 million reads per sample. Each sample's library went into the pool at about 4 nM, and roughly 5-8% PhiX was added to help with cluster recognition. As for the original processing: Using tag matching that tolerated one base-pair mismatch, Decombinator assigned V and J genes to FASTQ reads that had been processed by Demultiplexor. Collapsinator relied on UMIs to fix sequencing errors as well as frequency errors caused by PCR heterogeneity. CDR3Translator translated TCRs and extracted CDR3s from the conserved cysteine to the FGXG phenylalanine, flagging non-productive sequences. Gini, Shannon entropy and inverse Simpson indices were computed after subsampling the repertoires to the same number of UMI-defined TCRs. Clonotype abundance distributions were fitted to a power law by maximum likelihood within the linear range. For one naive CD8 sample, the pipeline and MIGEC produced similar UMI counts, unique TCR numbers and clonal distributions. The repertoires were searched for approximately 7,000 CMV-associated CDR3 sequences that had been compiled from VDJdb and a published dataset. TCRdb's own reprocessing of the public reads used fastp at Q25 and MiXCR and kept productive beta chains. Records with the same CDR3 protein are collapsed into one entry carrying the most frequent genes and DNA. V and J calls and clone size were set by TCRdb, not the authors. This sample holds 70,000 to 95,000 distinct CDR3 sequences; 7% were observed only once. Of the sample, around 1.5% is held by the ten largest clones.

A single count supports this clonotype. Its antigen remains undetermined. No quality values exist for individual bases; no much larger clone is one base distant. One read alone is a weak basis. Material for sequencing was central memory CD4+ T cells from blood. This specimen's cell subset or site label, per the study, means: central memory, CD45RA- CD27+. This sequence originates from a human donor in good health. The sequence joins TRBV7-8 to TRBJ2-7; 9 central nucleotides agree with TRBD2. CDR3 reads: CASSLTRSSGSTYEQYF. The sequenced DNA: TGTGCCAGCAGCTTAACCCGAAGTAGCGGGAGCACCTACGAGCAGTACTTC.